This record looks at one TCR beta chain sequence and its context. The record originates from a study of blood T cell repertoires in COVID-19. TCRdb's copy holds only in-frame clones and misses some; the assay was immunoSEQ multiplex PCR. This table has about 270,000 clones, 80% to 95% appearing once. The sample taken for sequencing was PBMCs or T cells enriched from blood (not recorded which). This TCR derives from a middle-aged man who had been exposed to COVID-19.

For the CDR3, the DNA is TGTGCCACCAGTGATACAGGAAACACCATATATTTT. Residues: CATSDTGNTIYF. This chain connects TRBV24-1 to TRBJ1-3; D not certain. Germline CDR1 KGHDR, CDR2 SFDVKD. CDR3 size: 12 residues. Trimming took 3 bases from V and 4 from J, leaving 3 bases between them.